This T cell receptor (beta chain) derives from a study of T-cell reconstitution after alpha-beta-depleted transplantation in children. This clonotype was counted only a few times. Antigen unknown. Trimming left V 6 bases short and J 9 bases short, with 12 bases between. This CDR3 region has 11 residues. Study-wide points: At day 60, the high TCRbeta diversity found in some patients originated from recipient T cells and thymic progenitors that had survived. One year after transplant, T-cell counts and diversity came mostly from newly produced T cells.

Preparation of the TCRbeta library involved a method that used unique molecular identifiers. TCRdb re-called the PCR reads with MiXCR, one entry per CDR3 protein. The sample consists of about 300,000 distinct CDR3 sequences, about 7.3% of them appearing once. Sequenced here: peripheral blood, sampled 360 days after TCRalphabeta/CD19-depleted stem cell transplant. This rearrangement joins TRBV12-3 or TRBV12-4 to TRBJ2-7; maybe TRBD2 (5 bases). The clonotype comes from a female patient aged 2-9 years who had a stem cell transplant for Fanconi anemia, so the T cells may come from the graft donor. The CDR3 nucleotides read TGTGCCAGCAGCCCCGGGATGTGGCAGTACTTC. It is translated as CASSPGMWQYF.